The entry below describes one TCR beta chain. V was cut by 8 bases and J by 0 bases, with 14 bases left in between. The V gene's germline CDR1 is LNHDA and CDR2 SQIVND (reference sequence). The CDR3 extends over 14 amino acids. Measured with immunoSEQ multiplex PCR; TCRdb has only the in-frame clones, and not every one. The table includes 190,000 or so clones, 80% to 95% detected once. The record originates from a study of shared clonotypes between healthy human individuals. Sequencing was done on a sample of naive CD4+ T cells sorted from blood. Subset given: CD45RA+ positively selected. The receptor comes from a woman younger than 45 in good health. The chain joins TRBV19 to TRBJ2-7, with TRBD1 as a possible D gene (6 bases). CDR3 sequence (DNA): TGTGCCAGTTCGTTCAACAGGGACTCCTACGAGCAGTACTTC. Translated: CASSFNRDSYEQYF.